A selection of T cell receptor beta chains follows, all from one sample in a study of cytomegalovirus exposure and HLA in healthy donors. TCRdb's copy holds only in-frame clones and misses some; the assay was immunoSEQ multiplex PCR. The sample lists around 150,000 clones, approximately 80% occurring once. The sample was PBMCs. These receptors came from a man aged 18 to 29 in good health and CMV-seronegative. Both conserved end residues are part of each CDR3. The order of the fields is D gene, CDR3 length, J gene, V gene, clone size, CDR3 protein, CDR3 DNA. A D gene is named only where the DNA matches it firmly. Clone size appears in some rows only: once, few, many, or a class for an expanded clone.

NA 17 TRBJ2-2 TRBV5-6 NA CASSFGWALGDTGELFF TGTGCCAGCAGCTTTGGGTGGGCCTTGGGTGACACCGGGGAGCTGTTTTTT
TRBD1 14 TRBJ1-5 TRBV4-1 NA CASSQTGLVQPQHF TGCGCCAGCAGCCAGACAGGGCTCGTGCAGCCCCAGCATTTT
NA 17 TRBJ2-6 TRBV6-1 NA CASSENVAGSGANVLTF TGTGCCAGCAGTGAAAATGTCGCGGGCTCTGGGGCCAACGTCCTGACTTTC
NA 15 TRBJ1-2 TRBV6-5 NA CASSIKTRDFYGYTF TGTGCCAGCAGTATCAAAACCCGGGACTTCTATGGCTACACCTTC
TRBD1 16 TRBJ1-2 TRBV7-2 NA CASSERLGTANYGYTF TGTGCCAGCAGCGAACGCCTCGGGACAGCTAACTATGGCTACACCTTC
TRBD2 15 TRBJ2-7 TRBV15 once CATSGPSGIVYEQYF TGTGCCACCAGCGGCCCTAGCGGGATCGTTTACGAGCAGTACTTC
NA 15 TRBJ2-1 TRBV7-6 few CASSLLGQFTNEQFF TGTGCCAGCAGCTTATTAGGACAGTTTACCAATGAGCAGTTCTTC
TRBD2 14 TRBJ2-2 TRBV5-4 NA CASSSGGETGELFF TGTGCCAGCAGCTCCGGGGGGGAAACCGGGGAGCTGTTTTTT
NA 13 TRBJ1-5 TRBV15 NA CATSRGPNQPQHF TGTGCCACCAGCAGAGGGCCGAATCAGCCCCAGCATTTT
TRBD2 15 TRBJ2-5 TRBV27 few CASSLGRVSGETQYF TGTGCCAGCAGTTTAGGGAGGGTTAGTGGGGAGACCCAGTACTTC
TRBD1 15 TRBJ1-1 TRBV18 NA CASSPLDRGYPEAFF TGTGCCAGCTCACCATTAGACAGGGGATACCCTGAAGCTTTCTTT
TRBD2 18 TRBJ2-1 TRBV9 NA CASSVASSLAGGPDGQFF TGTGCCAGCAGCGTAGCTTCCTCCTTAGCGGGGGGGCCCGATGGGCAGTTCTTC
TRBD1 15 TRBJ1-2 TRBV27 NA CASSSLGTGNNGYTF TGTGCCAGCAGTTCGCTCGGGACAGGGAACAATGGCTACACCTTC
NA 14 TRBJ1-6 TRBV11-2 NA CASSLYRDDSPLHF TGTGCCAGCAGCCTATACAGGGACGATTCACCCCTCCACTTT
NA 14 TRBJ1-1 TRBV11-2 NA CASSLDRVSTEAFF TGTGCCAGCAGCTTAGACAGGGTTAGCACTGAAGCTTTCTTT
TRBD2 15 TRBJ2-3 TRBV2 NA CASRGLAGGPGTQYF TGTGCCAGCAGGGGACTAGCGGGGGGGCCGGGTACGCAGTATTTT
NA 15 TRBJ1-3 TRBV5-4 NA CASSDGPNTGNTIYF TGTGCCAGCAGCGATGGGCCTAACACTGGAAACACCATATATTTT
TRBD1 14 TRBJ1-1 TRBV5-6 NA CASSPGQGSTEAFF TGTGCCAGCAGCCCAGGACAGGGGAGCACTGAAGCTTTCTTT
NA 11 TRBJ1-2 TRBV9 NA CASGRGGLYTF TGTGCCAGCGGACGAGGGGGTCTCTACACCTTC
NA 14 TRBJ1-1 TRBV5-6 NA CASSLGDLNTEAFF TGTGCCAGCAGCTTGGGAGATCTGAACACTGAAGCTTTCTTT
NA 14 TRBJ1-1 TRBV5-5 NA CASSLATMNTEAFF TGTGCCAGCAGCTTGGCCACAATGAACACTGAAGCTTTCTTT
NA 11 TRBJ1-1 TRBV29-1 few CSVNTGHEAFF TGCAGCGTCAACACAGGGCACGAAGCTTTCTTT
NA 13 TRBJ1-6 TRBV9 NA CASSVGRGSPLHF TGTGCCAGCAGCGTAGGCAGGGGTTCACCCCTCCACTTT
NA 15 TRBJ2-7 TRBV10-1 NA CASSDSPGSGYEQYF TGCGCCAGCAGTGATTCACCAGGGTCCGGCTACGAGCAGTACTTC
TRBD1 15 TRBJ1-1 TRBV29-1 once CSVDPLETGGDEAFF TGCAGCGTTGACCCCCTCGAGACAGGGGGAGATGAAGCTTTCTTT
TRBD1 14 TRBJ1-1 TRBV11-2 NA CASSLGQGNTEAFF TGTGCCAGCAGCTTAGGACAGGGGAACACTGAAGCTTTCTTT
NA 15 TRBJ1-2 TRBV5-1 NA CASSLGAGGDYGYTF TGCGCCAGCAGCTTGGGGGCAGGTGGTGACTATGGCTACACCTTC